These 11 T cell receptor beta chains came from one sample sequenced in a study of T cells in tuberculosis. TCRdb's copy holds only in-frame clones and misses some; the assay was immunoSEQ multiplex PCR. The table includes about 24,000 clones, about 95% detected once. Sequenced material: PBMCs. The receptors come from a donor aged 10-29 years with latent tuberculosis or without tuberculosis infection.

The chain links TRBV5-1 to TRBJ1-1; D remains unclear. Germline values: CDR1 SGHRS, CDR2 YFSETQ. The V and J ends lost 0 bases and 4 bases respectively, with 10 bases between them. CDR3 length equals 14 residues. The DNA for the CDR3 is TGCGCCAGCAGCTTGGATGCGGGAAGCACTGAAGCTTTCTTT. It specifies CASSLDAGSTEAFF.

The chain joins TRBV14 to TRBJ2-1; perhaps TRBD2 as D (7 bases). Trimming took off 4 bases at V and 0 bases at J, with 19 bases between the two ends. The CDR3 totals 18 residues. CDR1 is SGHDN, CDR2 FVKESK, per germline. CDR3 protein: CASSPWAAGASSYNEQFF. Here the CDR3 DNA reads TGTGCCAGCAGCCCTTGGGCGGCGGGGGCTAGCTCCTACAATGAGCAGTTCTTC.

J is TRBJ1-5 and V is TRBV12-5; D gene uncertain. The length of the CDR3 is 13 residues. Between the trimmed V and J ends, which lost 1 base and 6 bases, there was a span of 7 bases. The germline gives CDR1 LGHNT, CDR2 FRNRAP. The CDR3: CASGLEPGQPQHF. CDR3 coding DNA: TGTGCTAGTGGTTTGGAGCCAGGTCAGCCCCAGCATTTT.

This clone has a single count. The chain employs TRBV14 and TRBJ2-3; 14 bases agree with TRBD2. Germline V gene sequence: CDR1 SGHDN, CDR2 FVKESK. The CDR3 spans 17 residues. With V trimmed by 4 bases and J by 4 bases, 7 bases remained unmatched. The CDR3 spells CASSLGLAGARPDTQYF. CDR3 in DNA: TGTGCCAGCAGCCTGGGACTAGCGGGGGCGAGACCAGATACGCAGTATTTT.

The chain combines TRBV4-1 with TRBJ1-1; 9 bases align to TRBD1. The junction had 10 bases not matched to a gene; V was cut back by 4 bases and J by 4 bases. The CDR3 length is 16 residues. Germline V gene data show CDR1 as MGHRA and CDR2 as YSYEKL. The CDR3 region is CASSLLQGASRTEAFF. Written as DNA, the CDR3 is TGCGCCAGCAGCCTTTTACAGGGGGCATCACGCACTGAAGCTTTCTTT.

The chain couples TRBV2 to TRBJ1-2; D ambiguous. The CDR3 contains 15 residues. Germline CDR1 reads SNHLY; CDR2 reads FYNNEI. Trimming shortened V by 1 base and J by 3 bases, and 12 bases separated the two germline ends. CDR3 sequence (DNA): TGTGCCAGCAGTGAAGTCTGGCTGGAGGACTATGGCTACACCTTC. The encoded protein is CASSEVWLEDYGYTF. Based on the CDR3 plus reference TRBV2 and TRBJ1-2, the full variable domain is EPEVTQTPSHQVTQMGQEVILRCVPISNHLYFYWYRQILGQKVEFLVSFYNNEISEKSEIFDDQFSVERPDGSNFTLKIRSTKLEDSAMYFCASSEVWLEDYGYTFGSGTRLTVV.

The chain has TRBV5-4 and TRBJ1-4, with a weak D call TRBD1 (5 bases). The ends were cut back, 4 bases at V and 8 bases at J, with 12 bases in the middle. CDR1 is SGHNT and CDR2 is YYREEE in the germline V gene (reference sequence). CDR3 length: 13 residues. The CDR3 DNA reads as TGTGCCAGCAGCAACAGTTACAGGGAAAAACTGTTTTTT. It codes for CASSNSYREKLFF.

The V gene is TRBV9, the J gene TRBJ2-2; TRBD1 is a possible D gene (5 bases). V dropped 4 bases and J dropped 3 bases, with 10 bases sitting between them. CDR1 is SGDLS, CDR2 YYNGEE, per germline. CDR3 length: 14 amino acids. CDR3 DNA sequence: TGTGCCAGCAGCTCAGCAGGGTACACCGGGGAGCTGTTTTTT. It yields the protein CASSSAGYTGELFF.

The genes are TRBV19 and TRBJ1-1; D is perhaps TRBD1 (6 bases). V lost 1 base and J lost 4, with 10 bases in between. The germline V gene has CDR1 LNHDA and CDR2 SQIVND (reference sequence). This CDR3 comprises 14 residues. CDR3 amino acids: CASSIGGQGTEAFF. The CDR3 nucleotides are TGTGCCAGTAGTATAGGGGGGCAAGGCACTGAAGCTTTCTTT. Combining the CDR3 with reference TRBV19 and TRBJ1-1 gives the whole variable domain DGGITQSPKYLFRKEGQNVTLSCEQNLNHDAMYWYRQDPGQGLRLIYYSQIVNDFQKGDIAEGYSVSREKKESFPLTVTSAQKNPTAFYLCASSIGGQGTEAFFGQGTRLTVV.

For the CDR3, the DNA is TGTGCCACAGGGGTTCGCAGGCCGAACACCGGGGAGCTGTTTTTT. Translation gives CATGVRRPNTGELFF. The rearrangement uses TRBV19 and TRBJ2-2; perhaps TRBD1 as D (6 bases). There are 15 residues in the CDR3. V gave up 10 bases and J gave up 0 bases, with 15 bases separating them. Germline assignment: CDR1 LNHDA and CDR2 SQIVND (reference sequence).

This clone has only one observation. The gene calls are TRBV6-6 and TRBJ2-5; TRBD1 agrees at 9 bases. The CDR3 is made up of 15 amino acids. Trimming removed 6 bases from V and 2 bases from J; junction bases left unmatched: 7. Germline loops: CDR1 MNHNY, CDR2 SVGAGI (reference sequence). The CDR3 region has the DNA TGTGCCAGCAGCCCAACAGGGGGCATGCAAGAGACCCAGTACTTC. Translating gives CASSPTGGMQETQYF.